The entry that follows covers one TCR beta chain sequence. This record comes from a study of neoadjuvant anti-PD-1 for oral cavity cancer. Time point indicated: after neoadjuvant nivolumab, at surgical resection. These newly diagnosed stage II-IVA oral cavity squamous cell carcinoma patients had no prior systemic or radiation treatment. These oral cavity squamous cell carcinomas were HPV-negative and locally advanced. Clones were read by immunoSEQ multiplex PCR, and TCRdb kept only the in-frame ones, dropping some. The sample consists of 68,000 or so clones, around 84% of them appearing once. This sequence originates from a person aged 35-79 years with oral cavity squamous cell carcinoma. This specimen consisted of PBMCs, obtained after nivolumab (anti-PD-1) treatment.

The CDR3 is CASIGRQGADEQYF. The CDR3 DNA is TGTGCCAGCATCGGCCGGCAGGGGGCAGACGAGCAGTACTTC. J is TRBJ2-7 and V is TRBV6-1, with TRBD1 matching over 8 bases. V dropped 7 bases and J dropped 5; count of bases not matched to a gene: 10. This CDR3 is built from 14 residues. Looked up from germline, CDR1 is MNHNS and CDR2 is SASEGT.